This TCR beta chain was captured by sequencing in a study of OX40 agonist ivuxolimab in advanced cancers. Turning to the study itself: Ivuxolimab doses were 0.01, 0.1, 0.3, 1.5, 3 or 10 mg/kg every 2 weeks. From 23 to 79 years was the age range, with a mean of around 54 years, and over 70% were male.

A word on this clone: What it binds is not known.

Sequencing used immunoSEQ multiplex PCR; TCRdb keeps in-frame clones, though not all of them. Altogether about 43,000 clones are present, approximately 91% being singletons, with the ten largest covering around 20%. Overall study results and limits: Low normalized T-cell clonal expansion was also seen in some nonresponders. Average numbers of expanded clones were greater in CD8+ T cells than in CD4+.

The sequence was obtained from an adult with an advanced solid tumor such as melanoma, head and neck, liver or kidney cancer. The sample here was CD4+ or CD8+ T cells sorted from blood, taken in a trial of the OX40 agonist ivuxolimab.

CDR3 region: CASSLGEGVVYEQYF. The CDR3, as DNA: TGCGCCAGCAGCTTGGGAGAAGGGGTAGTCTACGAGCAGTACTTC. The chain links TRBV5-1 to TRBJ2-7; D perhaps matches TRBD1 (5 bases). CDR1 is SGHRS, CDR2 YFSETQ, per germline. The V end lost 0 bases, the J end lost 3 bases, and 13 bases lay between the germline ends. The CDR3 is 15 amino acids.